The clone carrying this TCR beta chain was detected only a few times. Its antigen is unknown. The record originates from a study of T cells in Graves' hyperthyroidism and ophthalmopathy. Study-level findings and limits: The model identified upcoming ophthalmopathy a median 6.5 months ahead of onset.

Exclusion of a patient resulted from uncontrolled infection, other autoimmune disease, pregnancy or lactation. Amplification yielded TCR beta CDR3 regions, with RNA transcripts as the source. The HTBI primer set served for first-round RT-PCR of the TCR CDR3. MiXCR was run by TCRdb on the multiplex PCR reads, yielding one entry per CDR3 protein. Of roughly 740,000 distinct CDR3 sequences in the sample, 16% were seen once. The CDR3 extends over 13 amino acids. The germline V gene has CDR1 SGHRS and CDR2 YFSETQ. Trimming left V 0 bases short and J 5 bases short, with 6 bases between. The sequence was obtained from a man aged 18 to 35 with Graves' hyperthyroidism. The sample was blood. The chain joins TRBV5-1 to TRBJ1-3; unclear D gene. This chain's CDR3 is CASSLGKRNTIYF. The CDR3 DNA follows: TGCGCCAGCAGCTTGGGAAAGAGAAACACCATATATTTT.